The rows below give T cell receptor beta chains drawn from one sample of a study of CD8+CD57+ T cells in acquired aplastic anemia. Using its own MiXCR run on the reads, TCRdb lists one record per CDR3 protein. Found here are around 200,000 distinct CDR3 sequences, less than 50% of them singletons; the top ten hold 13%. Sequencing was carried out using sorted CD4+, CD8+, or CD8+CD57+ T cells (not recorded which) from PBMCs. The receptor source for this set is a human donor with aplastic anemia. Each CDR3 is given with its conserved first and last residue. D genes are given only for firm matches. The size entry is marked missing in some rows and otherwise reads once, few, many or a size class.

clone size	CDR3 length	D gene	V gene	J gene	CDR3 protein	CDR3 DNA
-	16	TRBD2	TRBV19	TRBJ2-1	CASSKTGTSGADEQFF	TGTGCCAGTAGCAAGACCGGGACTAGCGGGGCAGATGAGCAGTTCTTC
-	15	-	TRBV27	TRBJ2-1	CASSLTPSSYNEQFF	TGTGCCAGCAGCCTGACTCCTAGCTCCTACAATGAGCAGTTCTTC
-	15	TRBD2	TRBV9	TRBJ2-3	CASSVSGRGADTQYF	TGTGCCAGCAGCGTGAGCGGGAGGGGGGCAGATACGCAGTATTTT
-	13	-	TRBV15	TRBJ2-1	CATSSFRPVEQFF	TGTGCCACCAGCAGCTTTCGCCCCGTGGAGCAGTTCTTC
-	16	TRBD1	TRBV6-5	TRBJ2-2	CASSSRQGIGTGELFF	TGTGCCAGCAGTTCGCGACAGGGGATTGGCACCGGGGAGCTGTTTTTT
-	13	-	TRBV20-1	TRBJ1-2	CSARVVGGSGYTF	TGCAGTGCTAGAGTGGTGGGGGGATCTGGCTACACCTTC
once	11	-	TRBV12-3/TRBV12-4	TRBJ2-7	CASRYGNEQYF	TGTGCCAGCAGGTATGGGAACGAGCAGTACTTC
few	14	-	TRBV10-3	TRBJ2-5	CAISDGRGQETQYF	TGTGCCATCAGTGATGGCAGGGGCCAAGAGACCCAGTACTTC
many	18	TRBD1	TRBV7-7	TRBJ2-1	CASSLGGTGPRSYNEQFF	TGTGCTAGCAGCTTAGGAGGGACAGGCCCTCGCTCCTACAATGAGCAGTTCTTC
-	13	TRBD2	TRBV20-1	TRBJ2-1	CSASSGGADEQFF	TGCAGTGCTAGTAGCGGGGGGGCGGATGAGCAGTTCTTC